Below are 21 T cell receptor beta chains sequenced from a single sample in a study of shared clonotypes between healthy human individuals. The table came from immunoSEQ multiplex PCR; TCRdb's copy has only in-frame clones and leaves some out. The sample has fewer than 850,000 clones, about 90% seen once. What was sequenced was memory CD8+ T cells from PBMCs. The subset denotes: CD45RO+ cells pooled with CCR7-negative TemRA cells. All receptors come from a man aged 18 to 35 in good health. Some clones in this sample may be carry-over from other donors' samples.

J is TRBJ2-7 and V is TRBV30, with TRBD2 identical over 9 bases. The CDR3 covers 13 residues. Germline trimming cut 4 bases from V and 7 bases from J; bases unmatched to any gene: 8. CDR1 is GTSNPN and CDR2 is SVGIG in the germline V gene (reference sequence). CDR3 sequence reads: CAWTGVAGEEQYF. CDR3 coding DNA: TGTGCCTGGACCGGGGTAGCGGGAGAAGAGCAGTACTTC. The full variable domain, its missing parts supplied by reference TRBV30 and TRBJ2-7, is SQTIHQWPATLVQPVGSPLSLECTVEGTSNPNLYWYRQAAGRGLQLLFYSVGIGQISSEVPQNLSASRPQDRQFILSSKKLLLSDSGFYLCAWTGVAGEEQYFGPGTRLTVT.

In nucleotides, the CDR3 is TGTGCCACCAGCAGAGGGGGACTAGCGGGACCATTGGGGACCCAGTACTTC. Translated: CATSRGGLAGPLGTQYF. The gene calls are TRBV15 and TRBJ2-5; 13 positions match TRBD2. V lost 1 base to trimming and J lost 7 bases; unmatched junction nucleotides: 9. The CDR3 has 17 amino acids. CDR1 LNHNV and CDR2 YYDKDF come from the germline V gene (reference sequence). Full variable domain (rest looked up from reference TRBV15 and TRBJ2-5): DAMVIQNPRYQVTQFGKPVTLSCSQTLNHNVMYWYQQKSSQAPKLLFHYYDKDFNNEADTPDNFQSRRPNTSFCFLDIRSPGLGDTAMYLCATSRGGLAGPLGTQYFGPGTRLLVL.

The DNA for the CDR3 is TGTGCCAGCAGTTCGAAACCGGGACTCCGAAACTATGGCTACACCTTC. This gives the protein CASSSKPGLRNYGYTF. The chain joins TRBV6-5 to TRBJ1-2; maybe TRBD1 (5 bases). Germline CDR1 and CDR2: MNHEY and SVGAGI. The CDR3 loop spans 16 amino acids. V lost 4 bases to trimming and J lost 2 bases, with 17 bases between them.

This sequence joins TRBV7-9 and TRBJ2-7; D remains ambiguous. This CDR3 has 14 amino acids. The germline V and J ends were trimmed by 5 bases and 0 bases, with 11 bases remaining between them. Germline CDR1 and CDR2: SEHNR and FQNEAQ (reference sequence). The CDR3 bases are TGTGCCAGCAGCGGCGAAAGAGGCTCCTACGAGCAGTACTTC. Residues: CASSGERGSYEQYF.

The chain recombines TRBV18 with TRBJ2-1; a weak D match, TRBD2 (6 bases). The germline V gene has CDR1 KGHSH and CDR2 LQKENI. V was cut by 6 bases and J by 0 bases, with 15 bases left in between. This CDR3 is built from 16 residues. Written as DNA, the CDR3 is TGTGCCAGCTCGTCCTTAGCGGAGAGCTCCTACAATGAGCAGTTCTTC. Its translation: CASSSLAESSYNEQFF.

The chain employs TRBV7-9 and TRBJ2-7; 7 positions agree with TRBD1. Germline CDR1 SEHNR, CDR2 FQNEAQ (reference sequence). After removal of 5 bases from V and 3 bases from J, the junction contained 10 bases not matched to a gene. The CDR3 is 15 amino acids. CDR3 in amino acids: CASSGDRVPNYEQYF. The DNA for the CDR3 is TGTGCCAGCAGCGGAGACAGGGTCCCGAACTACGAGCAGTACTTC.

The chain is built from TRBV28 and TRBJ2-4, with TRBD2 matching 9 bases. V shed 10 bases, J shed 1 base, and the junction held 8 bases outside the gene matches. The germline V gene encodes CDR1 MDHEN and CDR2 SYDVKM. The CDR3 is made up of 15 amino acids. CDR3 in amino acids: CATTLAGNAKNIQYF. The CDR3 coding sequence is TGTGCCACCACGCTAGCGGGAAATGCCAAAAACATTCAGTACTTC.

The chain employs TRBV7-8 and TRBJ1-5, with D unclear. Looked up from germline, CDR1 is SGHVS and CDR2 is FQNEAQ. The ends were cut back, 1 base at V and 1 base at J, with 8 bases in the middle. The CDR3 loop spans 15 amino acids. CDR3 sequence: CASSLVRGSNQPQHF. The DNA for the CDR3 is TGTGCCAGCAGCTTAGTTCGGGGAAGCAATCAGCCCCAGCATTTT.

CDR3 amino acids: CASSHFENSYEQYF. The CDR3, as DNA: TGTGCCAGCAGCCATTTTGAGAACTCCTACGAGCAGTACTTC. The chain has TRBV14 and TRBJ2-7; no reliable D call. CDR1 is SGHDN and CDR2 is FVKESK in the germline V gene. The CDR3 loop spans 14 amino acids. V gave up 3 bases and J gave up 0 bases, with 9 bases separating them.

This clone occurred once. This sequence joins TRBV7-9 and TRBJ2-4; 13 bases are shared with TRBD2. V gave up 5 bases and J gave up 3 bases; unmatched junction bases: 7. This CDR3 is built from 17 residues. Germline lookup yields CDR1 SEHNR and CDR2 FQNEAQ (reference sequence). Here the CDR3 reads CASSRTSGSLDKNIQYF. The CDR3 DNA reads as TGTGCCAGCAGCAGGACTAGCGGGAGCCTTGACAAAAACATTCAGTACTTC.

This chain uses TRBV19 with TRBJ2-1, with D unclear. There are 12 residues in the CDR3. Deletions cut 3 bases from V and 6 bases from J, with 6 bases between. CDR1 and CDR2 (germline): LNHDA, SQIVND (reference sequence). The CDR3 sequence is CASSIRLNEQFF. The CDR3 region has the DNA TGTGCCAGTAGTATTAGACTCAATGAGCAGTTCTTC.

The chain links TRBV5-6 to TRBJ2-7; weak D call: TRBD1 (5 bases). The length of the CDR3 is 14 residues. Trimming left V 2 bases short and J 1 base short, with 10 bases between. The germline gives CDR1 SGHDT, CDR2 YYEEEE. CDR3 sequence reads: CASSLQVWSYEQYF. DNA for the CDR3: TGTGCCAGCAGCTTACAGGTTTGGTCCTACGAGCAGTACTTC.

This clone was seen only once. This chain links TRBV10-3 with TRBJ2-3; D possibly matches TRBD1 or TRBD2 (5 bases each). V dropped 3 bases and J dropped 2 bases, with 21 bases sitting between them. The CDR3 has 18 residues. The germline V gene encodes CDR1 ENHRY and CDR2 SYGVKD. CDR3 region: CAISDPPGLQSFTDTQYF. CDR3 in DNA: TGTGCCATCAGTGATCCTCCGGGGCTCCAGTCTTTCACAGATACGCAGTATTTT.

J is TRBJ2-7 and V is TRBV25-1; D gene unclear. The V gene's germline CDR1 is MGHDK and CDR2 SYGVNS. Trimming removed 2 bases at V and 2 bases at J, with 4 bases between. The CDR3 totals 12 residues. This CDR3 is CASSEVTYEQYF. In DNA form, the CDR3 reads TGTGCCAGCAGTGAAGTGACCTACGAGCAGTACTTC.

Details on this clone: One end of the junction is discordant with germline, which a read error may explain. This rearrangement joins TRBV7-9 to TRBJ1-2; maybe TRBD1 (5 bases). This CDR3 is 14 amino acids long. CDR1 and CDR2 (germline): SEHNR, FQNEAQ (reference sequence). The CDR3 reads CASSPATANHGYTF. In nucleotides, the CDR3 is TGTGCCAGCAGCCCCGCGACAGCTAACCATGGCTACACCTTC.

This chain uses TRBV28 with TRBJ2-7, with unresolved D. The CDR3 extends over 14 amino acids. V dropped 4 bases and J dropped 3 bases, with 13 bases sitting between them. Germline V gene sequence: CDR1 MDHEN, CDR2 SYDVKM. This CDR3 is CASSSRAMNYEQYF. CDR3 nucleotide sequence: TGTGCCAGCAGTTCCCGGGCCATGAACTACGAGCAGTACTTC.

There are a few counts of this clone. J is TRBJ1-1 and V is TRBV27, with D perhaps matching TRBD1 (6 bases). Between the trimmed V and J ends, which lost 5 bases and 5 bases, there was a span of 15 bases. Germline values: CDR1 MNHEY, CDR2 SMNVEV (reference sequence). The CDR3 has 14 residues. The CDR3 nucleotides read TGTGCCAGCAGTACAACAGGGTTAAAGACTGAAGCTTTCTTT. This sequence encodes CASSTTGLKTEAFF.

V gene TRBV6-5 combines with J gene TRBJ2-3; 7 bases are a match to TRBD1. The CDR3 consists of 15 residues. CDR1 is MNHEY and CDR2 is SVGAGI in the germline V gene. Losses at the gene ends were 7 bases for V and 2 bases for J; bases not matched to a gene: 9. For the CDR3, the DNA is TGTGCCAGCACCCGAGGGGGCAGGGACACAGATACGCAGTATTTT. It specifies CASTRGGRDTDTQYF.

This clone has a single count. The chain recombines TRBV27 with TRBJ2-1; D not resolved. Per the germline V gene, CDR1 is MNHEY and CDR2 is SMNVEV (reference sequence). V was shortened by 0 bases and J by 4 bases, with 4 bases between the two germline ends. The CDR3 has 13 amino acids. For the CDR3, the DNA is TGTGCCAGCAGTTTATCCATATACAATGAGCAGTTCTTC. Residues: CASSLSIYNEQFF.

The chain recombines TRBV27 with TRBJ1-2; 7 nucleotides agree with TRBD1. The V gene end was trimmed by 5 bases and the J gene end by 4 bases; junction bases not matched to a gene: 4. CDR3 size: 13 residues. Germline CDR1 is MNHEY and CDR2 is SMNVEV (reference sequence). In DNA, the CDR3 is TGTGCCAGCAGTCAGAGACAGGGCTATGGCTACACCTTC. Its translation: CASSQRQGYGYTF.

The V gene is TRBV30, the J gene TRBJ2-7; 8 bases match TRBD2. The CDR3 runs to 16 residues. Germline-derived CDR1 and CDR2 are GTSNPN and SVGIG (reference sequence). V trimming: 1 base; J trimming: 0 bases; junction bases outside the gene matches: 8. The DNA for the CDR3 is TGTGCCTGGAGTGGGGGTCTAGCGGGTAGCTCCTACGAGCAGTACTTC. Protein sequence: CAWSGGLAGSSYEQYF.